Listed below are T cell receptor beta chains from one sample, sequenced in a study of T cells after yellow fever vaccination. From the 5' RACE reads, TCRdb called clonotypes with MiXCR, one entry per CDR3 protein. The table lists some 320,000 distinct CDR3 sequences, about 4.5% of them singletons. Source: PBMCs, taken 15 days after the yellow fever booster vaccination. The origin of the receptors is a man younger than 35 who received the YFV17D yellow fever vaccine. The CDR3 runs from the conserved cysteine through the conserved F or W. The D gene is left open where the match is weak. Rows give clone size only sometimes, using once, few, many, or a class for an expanded clone.

TRBV12-3/TRBV12-4	few	-	TRBJ2-7	CASSLDRANGEQYF	TGTGCCAGCAGTTTAGACCGGGCCAATGGAGAGCAGTACTTC
TRBV12-3/TRBV12-4	few	-	TRBJ1-1	CASSEINSGAEAFF	TGTGCCAGCAGCGAAATCAATTCAGGGGCTGAAGCTTTCTTT
TRBV7-8	-	-	TRBJ2-5	CASSLEEEVRETQYF	TGTGCCAGCAGCTTAGAGGAAGAGGTCAGAGAGACCCAGTACTTC
TRBV5-6	many	-	TRBJ2-3	CASSNERRVNGDTQYF	TGTGCCAGCAGCAACGAGCGGCGGGTGAACGGGGATACGCAGTATTTT
TRBV28	-	-	TRBJ2-5	CASSPSLSSAQETQYF	TGTGCCAGCAGTCCCTCCTTGAGTAGCGCGCAAGAGACCCAGTACTTC
TRBV7-2	many	-	TRBJ2-4	CASSLGSSKAENIQYF	TGTGCCAGCAGCTTAGGGTCATCAAAAGCCGAAAACATTCAGTACTTC
TRBV6-5	many	TRBD2	TRBJ2-1	CASKLAGGSYNEQFF	TGTGCCAGCAAGCTAGCGGGGGGGAGTTACAATGAGCAGTTCTTC
TRBV7-8	many	TRBD2	TRBJ2-5	CASILSGAQETQYF	TGTGCCAGCATCCTTAGCGGGGCTCAAGAGACCCAGTACTTC
TRBV7-2	-	TRBD1	TRBJ2-1	CASSSEAGTGARAQFF	TGTGCCAGCAGCTCCGAAGCCGGGACAGGGGCGCGGGCGCAGTTCTTC
TRBV7-9	-	TRBD2	TRBJ2-1	CASIAGTSPINEQFF	TGTGCCAGCATCGCGGGGACTAGCCCCATCAATGAGCAGTTCTTC
TRBV20-1	few	TRBD2	TRBJ2-5	CSGASGYQETQYF	TGCAGTGGGGCTAGCGGGTACCAAGAGACCCAGTACTTC
TRBV7-2	-	TRBD2	TRBJ2-1	CASNLKRGNNEQFF	TGTGCCAGCAACTTAAAGCGGGGAAACAATGAGCAGTTCTTC
TRBV7-2	many	TRBD1	TRBJ1-5	CASSLGGRDSDFVQPQHF	TGTGCCAGCAGCTTAGGGGGCCGGGACAGCGATTTCGTTCAGCCCCAGCATTTT
TRBV12-3/TRBV12-4	many	-	TRBJ2-1	CASSQDGGIYNEQFF	TGTGCCAGCAGTCAAGACGGAGGTATCTACAATGAGCAGTTCTTC
TRBV12-3/TRBV12-4	many	-	TRBJ1-5	CASTSARVQPQHF	TGTGCCAGCACCTCGGCTAGGGTTCAGCCCCAGCATTTT
TRBV6-5	few	TRBD1	TRBJ1-2	CASSSGQGRGFSEGYTF	TGTGCCAGCAGCTCGGGACAGGGGAGGGGATTTAGTGAAGGCTACACCTTC
TRBV20-1	many	-	TRBJ2-1	CSAQLQGPFYNEQFF	TGCAGTGCCCAACTACAGGGACCCTTCTACAATGAGCAGTTCTTC
TRBV12-3/TRBV12-4	-	-	TRBJ1-2	CASSLSAGLYGYTF	TGTGCCAGCAGTTTATCAGCAGGGCTATATGGCTACACCTTC
TRBV4-3	-	-	TRBJ2-1	CASSAWFGSYNEQFF	TGCGCCAGCAGCGCTTGGTTTGGCTCCTACAATGAGCAGTTCTTC
TRBV4-3	many	TRBD1	TRBJ1-3	CASSQDRGLNTIYF	TGCGCCAGCAGCCAGGACAGGGGGCTTAACACCATATATTTT
TRBV7-6	many	-	TRBJ2-6	CASSPFQGISGANVLTF	TGTGCCAGCAGCCCCTTCCAGGGGATATCTGGGGCCAACGTCCTGACTTTC
TRBV6-5	-	-	TRBJ1-1	CASSYYGGAFF	TGTGCCAGCAGTTATTACGGGGGTGCTTTCTTT
TRBV9	many	TRBD1	TRBJ1-4	CASSVGGTAGDEKLFF	TGTGCCAGCAGCGTAGGTGGGACAGCGGGAGATGAAAAACTGTTTTTT
TRBV5-6	-	-	TRBJ2-5	CASSPGAEVGTQYF	TGTGCCAGCAGTCCCGGGGCCGAAGTTGGGACCCAGTACTTC
TRBV5-1	-	TRBD2	TRBJ2-5	CASSVGLAGGETQYF	TGCGCCAGCAGCGTTGGACTAGCGGGCGGAGAGACCCAGTACTTC
TRBV2	many	TRBD2	TRBJ2-5	CARRGDEETQYF	TGTGCCAGGCGGGGGGACGAAGAGACCCAGTACTTC
TRBV29-1	many	TRBD1	TRBJ1-1	CSVMRDSGETEAFF	TGCAGCGTTATGAGGGACAGTGGGGAGACTGAAGCTTTCTTT
TRBV12-3/TRBV12-4	-	-	TRBJ1-3	CASSPAGESSGNTIYF	TGTGCCAGCAGCCCGGCCGGGGAGAGCTCTGGAAACACCATATATTTT
TRBV2	-	TRBD1	TRBJ1-5	CASRGGQGFGHQPQHF	TGTGCCAGCAGGGGCGGACAGGGTTTTGGACATCAGCCCCAGCATTTT
TRBV6-1	many	-	TRBJ1-2	CASSGREDYGYTF	TGTGCCAGCAGTGGACGGGAAGACTATGGCTACACCTTC
TRBV5-1	many	TRBD1	TRBJ1-2	CASSLTGEEGYTF	TGCGCCAGCAGCTTGACAGGGGAAGAAGGCTACACCTTC
TRBV27	few	TRBD2	TRBJ2-1	CASSLAAGGYSYNEQFF	TGTGCCAGCAGTTTAGCGGCGGGGGGGTATTCCTACAATGAGCAGTTCTTC
TRBV5-1	few	-	TRBJ2-5	CASSLGPNQETQYF	TGCGCCAGCAGCTTGGGACCGAACCAAGAGACCCAGTACTTC
TRBV6-6	-	-	TRBJ1-2	CASRMTDNYGYTF	TGTGCCAGCAGGATGACAGATAACTATGGCTACACCTTC
TRBV6-2/TRBV6-3	-	-	TRBJ1-1	CASWTDDTLNTEAFF	TGTGCCAGCTGGACCGACGATACCTTGAACACTGAAGCTTTCTTT
TRBV5-1	-	TRBD2	TRBJ2-1	CASSLSLAGRYEQFF	TGCGCCAGCAGCTTGAGTCTAGCGGGGAGGTATGAGCAGTTCTTC
TRBV12-3/TRBV12-4	many	-	TRBJ1-1	CASMFANTEAFF	TGTGCCAGCATGTTCGCGAACACTGAAGCTTTCTTT
TRBV7-2	-	-	TRBJ2-2	CASSPRGWLGTGELFF	TGTGCCAGCAGCCCAAGGGGTTGGTTAGGAACCGGGGAGCTGTTTTTT
TRBV18	few	-	TRBJ1-3	CASSPEGRPGNTIYF	TGTGCCAGCTCACCAGAGGGTCGTCCGGGAAACACCATATATTTT
TRBV5-1	-	-	TRBJ1-1	CASSFGGGWTEAFF	TGCGCCAGCAGCTTCGGGGGGGGATGGACTGAAGCTTTCTTT
TRBV4-2	many	TRBD2	TRBJ2-1	CASSQRTSGDGSYNEQFF	TGTGCCAGCAGCCAACGGACTAGCGGCGATGGCTCCTACAATGAGCAGTTCTTC
TRBV20-1	-	-	TRBJ1-4	CSARLGTTNEKLFF	TGCAGTGCTAGATTGGGGACAACTAATGAAAAACTGTTTTTT
TRBV5-5	many	-	TRBJ1-2	CASSLWMGGYTF	TGTGCCAGCAGCTTGTGGATGGGTGGCTACACCTTC
TRBV7-2	few	-	TRBJ1-2	CASSPLGDGSLYGYTF	TGTGCCAGCAGCCCCCTGGGGGACGGATCACTCTATGGCTACACCTTC
TRBV10-3	-	TRBD1	TRBJ2-1	CAIRAPGQGVGNEQFF	TGTGCCATCAGAGCGCCGGGACAGGGGGTCGGCAATGAGCAGTTCTTC
TRBV4-1	-	-	TRBJ1-4	CASSLPRLGGEKLFF	TGCGCCAGCAGCCTCCCGAGGTTAGGTGGCGAAAAACTGTTTTTT
TRBV20-1	many	TRBD2	TRBJ2-3	CSARTSGFTDTQYF	TGCAGTGCCCGTACTAGCGGGTTCACAGATACGCAGTATTTT
TRBV7-2	many	-	TRBJ1-6	CASSYSRGQDNSPLHF	TGTGCCAGCAGCTACTCGCGGGGGCAGGATAATTCACCCCTCCACTTT
TRBV11-2	many	-	TRBJ2-1	CASSLRSRGFLSSYNEQFF	TGTGCCAGCAGCTTACGCTCTAGAGGCTTTCTGAGCTCCTACAATGAGCAGTTCTTC
TRBV4-3	many	-	TRBJ2-3	CASSQDGATDTQYF	TGCGCCAGCAGCCAAGATGGGGCCACAGATACGCAGTATTTT
TRBV11-2	-	-	TRBJ1-5	CASSLGSGNGQPQHF	TGTGCCAGCAGCTTAGGGTCCGGGAACGGGCAGCCCCAGCATTTT
TRBV6-5	-	-	TRBJ1-2	CASSLTPDGVMYGYTF	TGTGCCAGCAGTTTAACTCCGGACGGGGTTATGTATGGCTACACCTTC
TRBV27	-	-	TRBJ2-5	CASSARGLETQYF	TGTGCCAGCAGTGCCAGGGGCCTGGAGACCCAGTACTTC